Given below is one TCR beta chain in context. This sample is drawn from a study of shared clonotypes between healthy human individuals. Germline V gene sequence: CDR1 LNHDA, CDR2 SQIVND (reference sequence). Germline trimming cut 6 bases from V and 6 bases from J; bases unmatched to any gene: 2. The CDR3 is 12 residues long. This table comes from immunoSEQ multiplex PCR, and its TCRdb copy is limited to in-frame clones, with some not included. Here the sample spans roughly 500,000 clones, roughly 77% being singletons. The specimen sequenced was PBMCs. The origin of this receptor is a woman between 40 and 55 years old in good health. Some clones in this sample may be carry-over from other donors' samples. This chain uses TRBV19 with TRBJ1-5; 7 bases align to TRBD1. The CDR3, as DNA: TGTGCCAGTAGCGACAGGGCTCAGCCCCAGCATTTT. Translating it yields CASSDRAQPQHF.